This T cell receptor (beta chain) was captured by sequencing in a study of T cells after yellow fever vaccination. At the level of the study: It was SMART-Seq v4 Ultra Low Input that prepared the fractions with low cell numbers. Study-wide results and limits: It was the secondary response that reached its peak faster, day 5 versus 15, but it was weaker.

A process of 5'RACE template switching, which added a universal primer site and UMIs, was used to make TCR cDNA. TCRdb analysed the 5' RACE reads with MiXCR anew, one entry per CDR3 protein. The data hold some 560,000 distinct CDR3 sequences, with about a fifth observed a single time. On this clonotype itself: Its antigen is unidentified.

The CDR3 is made up of 18 amino acids. Germline-derived CDR1 and CDR2 are LNHDA and SQIVND (reference sequence). The junction had 11 bases not matched to a gene; V was cut back by 3 bases and J by 1 base. This clonotype originated in a man aged 25-45 years who received the YFV17D yellow fever vaccine. The source material was PBMCs, sampled 15 days after the yellow fever booster vaccination. The rearrangement joins TRBV19 to TRBJ2-7, with 11 bases that match TRBD2. The CDR3 DNA reads as TGTGCCAGTAGTATGGGTCTAGCGGGAGGAACGGGATCCTACGAGCAGTACTTC. Translation: CASSMGLAGGTGSYEQYF.